This TCR beta chain comes out of a study of CD8+CD57+ T cells in acquired aplastic anemia. Study overall: The average for DNA from sorted CD4+ and CD8+ cells was about 3.3 ug.

This clonotype has ten or more counts. TCR beta VDJ combinations and CDR3 sequences were profiled from genomic DNA. Each CDR3 protein is one row after TCRdb ran MiXCR on the reads. The sample has about 140,000 distinct CDR3 sequences; 35% to 50% are singletons. With V trimmed by 1 base and J by 3 bases, 2 bases remained unmatched. In germline, CDR1 is SGHRS, CDR2 YFSETQ. The CDR3 runs to 15 residues. The specimen sequenced was sorted CD4+, CD8+, or CD8+CD57+ T cells (not recorded which) from PBMCs. The clonotype comes from a human donor in good health, serving as a control. The chain has TRBV5-1 and TRBJ2-3, with 10 nucleotides matching TRBD2. CDR3 residues: CASSLPSGGTDTQYF. As DNA, the CDR3 is TGCGCCAGCAGCTTGCCTAGCGGGGGTACAGATACGCAGTATTTT.